A single sample gave rise to the 16 T cell receptor beta chains below, sequenced in a study of T cell repertoires in cytomegalovirus infection. No antigen is known for these receptors. Using its own MiXCR run on the reads, TCRdb lists one record per CDR3 protein. The sample shows more than 95,000 distinct CDR3 sequences, 32% of them seen only once. Source: CD8+ T cells from cultured PBMCs, taken from culture after CMV antigen stimulation. The receptors were sampled from a human donor in good health (CMV status not recorded). Some clones in this sample may be carry-over from other donors' samples.

This clonotype was counted between two and nine times. Sequence at one end of the junction differs from germline and may be a read error. The V call is TRBV7-9, the J call TRBJ1-2; a possible D gene is TRBD1 (5 bases). The CDR3 contains 16 residues. CDR1 is SEHNR and CDR2 is FQNEAQ in the germline V gene (reference sequence). This CDR3 is CASSTVNRDDAYRYTF. The CDR3 DNA sequence: TGTGCCAGCAGCACCGTCAATAGGGACGATGCCTATCGCTACACCTTC.

This clonotype occurred a few times. The chain carries TRBV25-1 and TRBJ2-2; 9 bases are shared with TRBD1. Germline CDR1 reads MGHDK; CDR2 reads SYGVNS. The CDR3 contains 16 residues. J was trimmed by 6 bases and V by 1 base; bases with no gene match: 6. Written as DNA, the CDR3 is TGTGCCAGCAGTGAATCCGGGACAGGGAATGCCGGGGAGCTGTTTTTT. It encodes CASSESGTGNAGELFF.

DNA of the CDR3: TGTGCCAGCAGTGAGGTTCAGGGTAGCAACTATGGCTACACCTTC. It is translated as CASSEVQGSNYGYTF. The rearrangement uses TRBV2 and TRBJ1-2; D may be TRBD1 (5 bases). CDR1 is SNHLY, CDR2 FYNNEI, per germline. This CDR3 has 15 amino acids. V was pared by 3 bases and J by 2 bases, with 13 bases between. Based on the CDR3 plus reference TRBV2 and TRBJ1-2, the full variable domain is EPEVTQTPSHQVTQMGQEVILRCVPISNHLYFYWYRQILGQKVEFLVSFYNNEISEKSEIFDDQFSVERPDGSNFTLKIRSTKLEDSAMYFCASSEVQGSNYGYTFGSGTRLTVV.

The chain has TRBV6-6 and TRBJ2-5; D not certain. V was clipped by 2 bases and J by 5 bases, with 15 bases between them. CDR1 and CDR2 from the germline V gene are MNHNY and SVGAGI (reference sequence). The CDR3 length is 15 residues. The CDR3 loop is CASSYVAAPGETQYF. As DNA, the CDR3 is TGTGCCAGCAGTTACGTGGCAGCGCCTGGGGAGACCCAGTACTTC.

The rearrangement links TRBV28 to TRBJ2-5; D may be TRBD1 (6 bases). The germline gives CDR1 MDHEN, CDR2 SYDVKM. The V gene lost 4 bases and the J gene lost 0 bases, with 15 bases spanning the gap. The CDR3 sequence is 16 residues long. This CDR3 is CASSYPLTGYQETQYF. CDR3 sequence (DNA): TGTGCCAGCAGTTACCCTCTTACAGGGTACCAAGAGACCCAGTACTTC. Complete variable domain (other parts from reference TRBV28 and TRBJ2-5): DVKVTQSSRYLVKRTGEKVFLECVQDMDHENMFWYRQDPGLGLRLIYFSYDVKMKEKGDIPEGYSVSREKKERFSLILESASTNQTSMYLCASSYPLTGYQETQYFGPGTRLLVL.

This clonotype was seen many times. The gene calls are TRBV9 and TRBJ1-2; D gene ambiguous. The CDR3 spans 13 residues. Germline CDR1 SGDLS, CDR2 YYNGEE. Trimming shortened V by 0 bases and J by 3 bases, and 6 bases separated the two germline ends. CDR3 in DNA: TGTGCCAGCAGCGTAGGGCAGGACTATGGCTACACCTTC. Translating it yields CASSVGQDYGYTF.

The chain is built from TRBV7-8 and TRBJ1-3; D uncertain. This CDR3 comprises 15 residues. Germline V gives CDR1 SGHVS, CDR2 FQNEAQ. Trimming cost V 1 base and J 0 bases, with 7 bases left between them. The CDR3 DNA reads TGTGCCAGCAGCTTAGGGTGGGGCTCTGGAAACACCATATATTTT. Its translation is CASSLGWGSGNTIYF.

The chain is built from TRBV20-1 and TRBJ2-5; D is ambiguous. This CDR3 spans 13 amino acids. Trimming took 3 bases from V and 5 from J, leaving 13 bases between them. Germline loops: CDR1 DFQATT, CDR2 SNEGSKA (reference sequence). The CDR3 reads CSASEQVGETQYF. CDR3 in DNA: TGCAGTGCTAGTGAGCAGGTTGGGGAGACCCAGTACTTC.

As DNA, the CDR3 is TGTGCCAGCAGTTACAAGCTGCGGGGGGGCGATGAGACCCAGTACTTC. Translated: CASSYKLRGGDETQYF. V and J are TRBV6-2 or TRBV6-3 and TRBJ2-5, with 9 bases lining up with TRBD2. Per the germline V gene, CDR1 is MNHEY and CDR2 is SVGEGT. The V and J ends lost 2 bases and 5 bases, in that order; junction bases with no gene match: 9. The CDR3 runs to 16 residues.

The chain links TRBV11-2 to TRBJ2-7, with TRBD2 identical over 9 bases. The germline CDR1 and CDR2 sequences are SGHAT and FQNNGV. After removal of 5 bases from V and 7 bases from J, the junction contained 12 bases not matched to a gene. The CDR3 has 15 amino acids. CDR3 loop: CASSESGGTYYEQYF. DNA for the CDR3: TGTGCCAGCAGCGAGAGCGGGGGGACTTATTATGAGCAGTACTTC.

The table lists this clonotype with a few counts. The V gene is TRBV12-5, the J gene TRBJ1-1, with D possibly TRBD1 on 5 matching bases. CDR1 and CDR2 from the germline V gene are LGHNT and FRNRAP. The CDR3 sequence is 18 residues long. The germline V and J ends were trimmed by 1 base and 1 base, with 19 bases remaining between them. DNA of the CDR3: TGTGCTAGTGGTTTGGCCTACTCGGGGGTAGGGAAGAACACTGAAGCTTTCTTT. This encodes CASGLAYSGVGKNTEAFF. Full variable domain (missing parts from reference TRBV12-5 and TRBJ1-1): DARVTQTPRHKVTEMGQEVTMRCQPILGHNTVFWYRQTMMQGLELLAYFRNRAPLDDSGMPKDRFSAEMPDATLATLKIQPSEPRDSAVYFCASGLAYSGVGKNTEAFFGQGTRLTVV.

The chain is built from TRBV27 and TRBJ1-5, with 8 nucleotides matching TRBD1. Germline CDR1 and CDR2: MNHEY and SMNVEV (reference sequence). CDR3 length: 14 residues. V shed 5 bases and J 6 bases; nucleotides not matched to a gene: 6. CDR3 nucleotide sequence: TGTGCCAGCAGTCCCCGGACAGGGCTTCAGCCCCAGCATTTT. It encodes CASSPRTGLQPQHF.

The V gene is TRBV4-2, the J gene TRBJ1-5; D perhaps matches TRBD1 (5 bases). The CDR3 sequence is 16 residues long. Per germline, CDR1 LGHNA and CDR2 YNFKEQ. With 1 base removed from V and 4 bases from J, the gap between germline ends came to 14 bases. In DNA, the CDR3 is TGTGCCAGCAGCCAAGTGGTGGGGGTAGGTAATCAGCCCCAGCATTTT. Translated, it gives CASSQVVGVGNQPQHF.

This clonotype came up a few times. J is TRBJ2-1 and V is TRBV7-8; D not resolved. Germline lookup yields CDR1 SGHVS and CDR2 FQNEAQ. The CDR3 loop spans 15 amino acids. V lost 4 bases to trimming and J lost 2 bases, with 12 bases between them. CDR3 protein: CASSYTPGTYNEQFF. CDR3 nucleotides: TGTGCCAGCAGCTACACTCCGGGCACCTACAATGAGCAGTTCTTC.

This clonotype has a handful of counts. The chain uses TRBV2 and TRBJ2-1; TRBD1 matches at 7 bases. The germline V gene encodes CDR1 SNHLY and CDR2 FYNNEI. The CDR3 extends over 15 amino acids. V was clipped by 6 bases and J by 2 bases; unmatched bases: 7. The CDR3 here is CASRARDSPYNEQFF. In DNA, the CDR3 is TGTGCCAGCAGGGCCCGGGACAGCCCCTACAATGAGCAGTTCTTC.

This clonotype has just a few counts. The rearrangement links TRBV6-5 to TRBJ1-3; 8 bases fit TRBD1. Germline-derived CDR1 and CDR2 are MNHEY and SVGAGI. CDR3 length: 15 residues. V lost 8 bases, J lost 4 bases, and 10 bases stayed unmatched. CDR3 nucleotides: TGTGCCAGCGGGACAGGATATCCTGCAGGAAACACCATATATTTT. Encoded protein: CASGTGYPAGNTIYF.